This TCR beta chain was obtained from a study of T-cell reconstitution after alpha-beta-depleted transplantation in children (dated by TCRdb to between 2015 and 2016). Study-wide context: T-cell immune reconstitution after TCRalphabeta/CD19-depleted allogeneic hematopoietic cell transplantation in children was quantitatively tracked in the study by means of TCR repertoire profiling.

Paper-wide results and their limitations: The apparently early alphabetaT-cell count recovery about two months after transplant was reportedly dependent on only several hundred rapidly expanded clones derived from non-depleted graft cells. The frequencies of hyperexpanded clones fell over the following months, and after one year, T-cell counts and TCRbeta diversity were mostly attributed to newly produced T cells. In some patients, the high TCRbeta diversity seen at day 60 was put down to recipient T cells and intrathymic progenitors that had survived conditioning.

The protocol used for the library was PCR. This sample was sequenced with an Illumina HiSeq 2500. Molecular barcoding was employed in the preparation of TCR libraries, with unique molecular identifiers being used to normalize TCRbeta repertoire quantification. TCRdb applied fastp at Q25 and MiXCR to the public reads, then kept only in-frame beta chains. Under each unique CDR3 protein, matching rows form one entry showing the most common genes and DNA. The sample table lists fewer than 750,000 distinct CDR3 sequences, under 25% of them with a count of one. The ten biggest clones cover 11% to 15% of the sample. Spanning cysteine to phenylalanine, the CDR3 consists of 16 amino acids. Of all the DNA, just the CDR3 is kept, 48 bases in frame from base 1. Trimming removed 10 bases from V and 1 base from J; the gene matches leave 13 bases unexplained. As encoded in the germline V gene (reference sequence), CDR1 is LNHNV while CDR2 is YYDKDF.

This clonotype was counted ten times or more. Its antigen is currently not known. No much larger clone is present one base from it, and per-base qualities are unavailable. The meaning of the sample's treatment or condition label: allogeneic hematopoietic cell transplantation with graft depleted of TCRalphabeta T cells and CD19 B cells. The transplant recipients were children given TCRalphabeta/CD19-depleted allogeneic hematopoietic cell grafts. The starting material was PBMCs, mostly from graft donor cells, obtained 360 days after TCRalphabeta/CD19-depleted stem cell transplant. This clonotype was obtained from a boy younger than two who had a stem cell transplant for acute myeloid leukemia, so the T cells may come from the graft donor. This sequence uses TRBV15 and TRBJ2-4; 7 central bases correspond to TRBD1. The DNA sequence is given as TGTGCCAGCCGGGACAGTGAAGGGTTGGCCAAAAACATTCAGTACTTC. The encoded protein is CASRDSEGLAKNIQYF.